These 10 T cell receptor beta chains share one sample of origin, sequenced in a study of T cell repertoires in aging, cancer and after chemotherapy. Multiplex touch-down PCR with TRB-A/B primers amplified rearranged V-D-J TRB sequences. TCRdb analysed the multiplex PCR reads with MiXCR anew, one entry per CDR3 protein. The sample carries over a thousand distinct CDR3 sequences, 20% to 30% recorded once. Peripheral blood genomic DNA, not sorted cells or RNA, was the template. Sequenced: blood. All receptors derive from a human donor with a solid tumor.

This clonotype is classed as large. The chain recombines TRBV19 with TRBJ1-5, with 8 bases fitting TRBD1. The germline gives CDR1 LNHDA, CDR2 SQIVND (reference sequence). Losses at the gene ends were 8 bases for V and 4 bases for J; bases not matched to a gene: 4. The CDR3 sequence is 13 residues long. CDR3 coding DNA: TGTGCCAGTGGACAGGGTCGTAATCAGCCCCAGCATTTT. Translating gives CASGQGRNQPQHF.

In its sample, this clonotype is large (0.1 to 1%). This chain uses TRBV7-2 with TRBJ2-4; the match to TRBD1 covers 7 bases. The CDR3 loop spans 16 amino acids. CDR1 SGHTA and CDR2 FQGNSA come from the germline V gene. V was clipped by 0 bases and J by 5 bases; unmatched bases: 7. In DNA form, the CDR3 reads TGTGCCAGCAGCTTAGCGGCAGGGACAGTCCAAAACATTCAGTACTTC. Amino acids: CASSLAAGTVQNIQYF.

This clonotype is medium-sized in the sample. V and J are TRBV19 and TRBJ1-5, with unresolved D. The CDR3 loop spans 13 amino acids. Germline V gene lookup returns CDR1 LNHDA and CDR2 SQIVND (reference sequence). V was cut by 2 bases and J by 4 bases, with 6 bases left in between. The CDR3 nucleotides read TGTGCCAGTAGTATACGTGGGAATCAGCCCCAGCATTTT. Translated, it gives CASSIRGNQPQHF.

Relative to its sample, this clonotype is medium-sized. The chain links TRBV28 to TRBJ1-5; D gene uncertain. V lost 5 bases to trimming and J lost 8 bases, with 16 bases between them. Germline V gene sequence: CDR1 MDHEN, CDR2 SYDVKM. The CDR3 consists of 14 residues. The CDR3 DNA reads TGTGCCAGCAGTCCGCCCCTATCGTCTAAGCCCCAGCATTTT. Its translation: CASSPPLSSKPQHF.

This clonotype counts as medium-sized (0.01 to 0.1%). The genes are TRBV5-5 and TRBJ1-2; the match to TRBD1 covers 9 bases. This CDR3 region has 19 residues. V was pared by 0 bases and J by 5 bases, with 17 bases of the junction left unmatched. Germline V gene data show CDR1 as SGHKS and CDR2 as YYEKEE (reference sequence). The CDR3 DNA sequence: TGTGCCAGCAGCTTGGCCGTTACATCGGACAGGGGCCCCAAATATGGCTACACCTTC. Translated, it gives CASSLAVTSDRGPKYGYTF.

The CDR3: CSVGGAKGYTF. The CDR3 DNA reads TGCAGCGTTGGGGGGGCGAAAGGCTACACCTTC. This chain connects TRBV29-1 to TRBJ1-2, with a possible D match to TRBD1 (6 bases). This CDR3 has 11 residues. Per the germline V gene, CDR1 is SQVTM and CDR2 is ANQGSEA. With 4 bases removed from V and 8 bases from J, the gap between germline ends came to 11 bases.

This clonotype is large by share. The rearrangement joins TRBV5-5 to TRBJ1-5; possibly TRBD1 for D (5 bases). Germline CDR1 is SGHKS and CDR2 is YYEKEE (reference sequence). This CDR3 has 18 amino acids. V gave up 4 bases and J gave up 6 bases, with 26 bases separating them. CDR3 bases: TGTGCCAGCAGCCAGAAATTCCCGACAGAGGCAGTCGGTCAGCCCCAGCATTTT. The encoded protein is CASSQKFPTEAVGQPQHF.

This clonotype is medium-sized in the sample. The chain employs TRBV12-3 or TRBV12-4 and TRBJ1-5; D perhaps matches TRBD1 (5 bases). This CDR3 region has 16 residues. Trimming cost V 2 bases and J 2 bases, with 13 bases left between them. The CDR3 spells CASSLRQGVGNQPQHF. In DNA, the CDR3 is TGTGCCAGCAGTTTAAGACAAGGGGTGGGCAATCAGCCCCAGCATTTT.

This clonotype is labeled large. The V and J genes are TRBV19 and TRBJ1-6; D is perhaps TRBD1 (5 bases). The CDR3 length is 15 residues. Trimming left V 5 bases short and J 9 bases short, with 17 bases between. CDR1 and CDR2 (germline): LNHDA, SQIVND (reference sequence). Here the CDR3 reads CASSFAGKFSSPLHF. The CDR3 DNA reads as TGTGCCAGTAGTTTCGCAGGGAAGTTTTCTTCACCCCTCCACTTT. The variable domain in full, completed from reference TRBV19 and TRBJ1-6, reads DGGITQSPKYLFRKEGQNVTLSCEQNLNHDAMYWYRQDPGQGLRLIYYSQIVNDFQKGDIAEGYSVSREKKESFPLTVTSAQKNPTAFYLCASSFAGKFSSPLHFGNGTRLTVT.

This clonotype rates as large. This sequence joins TRBV20-1 and TRBJ1-2; 7 bases fit TRBD1. V shed 5 bases, J shed 6 bases, and the junction held 12 bases outside the gene matches. The CDR3 has 14 amino acids. The germline gives CDR1 DFQATT, CDR2 SNEGSKA (reference sequence). For the CDR3, the DNA is TGCAGTGCTCGGACCGGACAGGCCTCGAATGGCTACACCTTC. It yields the protein CSARTGQASNGYTF.